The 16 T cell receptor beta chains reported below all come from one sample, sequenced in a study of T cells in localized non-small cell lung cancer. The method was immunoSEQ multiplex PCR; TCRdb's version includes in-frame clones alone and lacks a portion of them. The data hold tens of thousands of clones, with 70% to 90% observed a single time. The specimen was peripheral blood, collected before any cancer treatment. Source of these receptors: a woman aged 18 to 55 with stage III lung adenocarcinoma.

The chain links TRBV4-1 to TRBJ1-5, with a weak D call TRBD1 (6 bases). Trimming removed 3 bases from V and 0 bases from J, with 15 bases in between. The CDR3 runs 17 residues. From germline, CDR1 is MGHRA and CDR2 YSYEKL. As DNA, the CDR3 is TGCGCCAGCAGCCATTCCCCAGGGGTATCTAGCAATCAGCCCCAGCATTTT. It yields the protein CASSHSPGVSSNQPQHF.

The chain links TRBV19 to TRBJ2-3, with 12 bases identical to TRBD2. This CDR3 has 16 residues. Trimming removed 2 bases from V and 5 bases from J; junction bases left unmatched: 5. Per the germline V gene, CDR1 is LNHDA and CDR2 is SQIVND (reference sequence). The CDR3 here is CASSIRTSGAVDTQYF. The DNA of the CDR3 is TGTGCCAGTAGTATAAGGACTAGCGGGGCCGTAGATACGCAGTATTTT.

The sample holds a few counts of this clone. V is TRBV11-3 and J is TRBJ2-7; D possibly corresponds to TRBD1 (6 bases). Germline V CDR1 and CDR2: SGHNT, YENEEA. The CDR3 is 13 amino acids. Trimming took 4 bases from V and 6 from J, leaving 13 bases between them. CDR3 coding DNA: TGTGCCAGCAGCTCCGACCTAGGGGGCGAGCAGTACTTC. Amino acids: CASSSDLGGEQYF.

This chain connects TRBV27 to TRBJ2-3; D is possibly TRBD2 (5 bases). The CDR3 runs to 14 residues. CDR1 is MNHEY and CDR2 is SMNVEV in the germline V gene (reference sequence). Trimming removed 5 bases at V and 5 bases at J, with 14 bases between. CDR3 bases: TGTGCCAGCAGTCCGCGTGCCCGGGGAGATACGCAGTATTTT. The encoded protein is CASSPRARGDTQYF.

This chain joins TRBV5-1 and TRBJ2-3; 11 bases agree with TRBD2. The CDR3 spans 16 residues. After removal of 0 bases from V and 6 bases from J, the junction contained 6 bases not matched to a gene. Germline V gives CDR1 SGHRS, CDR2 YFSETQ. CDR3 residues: CASSLEGLAVYDTQYF. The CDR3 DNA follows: TGCGCCAGCAGCTTGGAGGGACTAGCGGTTTACGATACGCAGTATTTT.

CDR3 sequence reads: CASRNQETQYF. CDR3 coding DNA: TGTGCCAGCAGAAACCAAGAGACCCAGTACTTC. V is TRBV6-1 and J is TRBJ2-5; D is ambiguous. Trimming took 6 bases from V and 0 from J, leaving 2 bases between them. This CDR3 has 11 residues. CDR1 is MNHNS, CDR2 SASEGT, per germline.

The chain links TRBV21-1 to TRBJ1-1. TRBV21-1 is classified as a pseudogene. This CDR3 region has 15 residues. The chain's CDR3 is CARLPRGNVNTEAFF. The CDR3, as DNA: TGTGCCAGGCTACCCCGCGGGAATGTGAACACTGAAGCTTTCTTT.

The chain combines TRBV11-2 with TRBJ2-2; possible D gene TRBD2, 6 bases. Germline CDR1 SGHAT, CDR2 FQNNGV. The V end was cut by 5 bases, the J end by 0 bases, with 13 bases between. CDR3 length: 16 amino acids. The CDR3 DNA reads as TGTGCCAGCAGCCTGATGGGGGGAGCGAACACCGGGGAGCTGTTTTTT. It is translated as CASSLMGGANTGELFF.

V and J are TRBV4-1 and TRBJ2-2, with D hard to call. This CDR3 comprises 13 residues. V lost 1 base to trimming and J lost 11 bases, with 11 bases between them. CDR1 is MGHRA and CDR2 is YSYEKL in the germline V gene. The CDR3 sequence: CASSQALLSELFF. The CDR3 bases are TGCGCCAGCAGCCAAGCCCTACTCTCAGAGCTGTTTTTT.

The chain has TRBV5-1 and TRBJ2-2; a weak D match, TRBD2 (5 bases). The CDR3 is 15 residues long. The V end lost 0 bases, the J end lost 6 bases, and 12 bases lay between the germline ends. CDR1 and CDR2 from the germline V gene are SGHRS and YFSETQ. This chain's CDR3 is CASSLEGSKAGELFF. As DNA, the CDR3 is TGCGCCAGCAGCTTGGAAGGGAGTAAGGCCGGGGAGCTGTTTTTT.

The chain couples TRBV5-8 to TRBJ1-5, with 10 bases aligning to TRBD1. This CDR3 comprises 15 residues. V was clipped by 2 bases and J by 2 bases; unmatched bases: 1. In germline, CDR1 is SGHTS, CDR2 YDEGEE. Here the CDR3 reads CASSFGTGGNQPQHF. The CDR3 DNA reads TGTGCCAGCAGCTTTGGGACAGGGGGCAATCAGCCCCAGCATTTT.

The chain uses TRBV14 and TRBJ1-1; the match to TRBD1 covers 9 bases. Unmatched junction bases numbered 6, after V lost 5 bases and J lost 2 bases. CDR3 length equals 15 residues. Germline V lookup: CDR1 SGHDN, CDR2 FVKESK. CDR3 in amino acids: CASSAQGAGNTEAFF. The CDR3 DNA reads TGTGCCAGCAGCGCACAGGGGGCTGGAAACACTGAAGCTTTCTTT.

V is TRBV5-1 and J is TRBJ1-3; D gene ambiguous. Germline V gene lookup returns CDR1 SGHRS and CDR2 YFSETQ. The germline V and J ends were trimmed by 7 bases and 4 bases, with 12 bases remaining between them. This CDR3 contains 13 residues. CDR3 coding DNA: TGCGCCAGCTCAATCATGGACGGAAACACCATATATTTT. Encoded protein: CASSIMDGNTIYF. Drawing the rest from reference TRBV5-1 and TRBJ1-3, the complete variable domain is KAGVTQTPRYLIKTRGQQVTLSCSPISGHRSVSWYQQTPGQGLQFLFEYFSETQRNKGNFPGRFSGRQFSNSRSEMNVSTLELGDSALYLCASSIMDGNTIYFGEGSWLTVV.

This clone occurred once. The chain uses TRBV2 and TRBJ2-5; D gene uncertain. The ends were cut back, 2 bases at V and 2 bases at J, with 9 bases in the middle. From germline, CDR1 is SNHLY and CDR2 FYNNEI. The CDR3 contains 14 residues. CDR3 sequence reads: CASSERVRQETQYF. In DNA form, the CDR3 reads TGTGCCAGCAGTGAAAGGGTCAGACAAGAGACCCAGTACTTC. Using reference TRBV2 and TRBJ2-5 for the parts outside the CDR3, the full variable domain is EPEVTQTPSHQVTQMGQEVILRCVPISNHLYFYWYRQILGQKVEFLVSFYNNEISEKSEIFDDQFSVERPDGSNFTLKIRSTKLEDSAMYFCASSERVRQETQYFGPGTRLLVL.

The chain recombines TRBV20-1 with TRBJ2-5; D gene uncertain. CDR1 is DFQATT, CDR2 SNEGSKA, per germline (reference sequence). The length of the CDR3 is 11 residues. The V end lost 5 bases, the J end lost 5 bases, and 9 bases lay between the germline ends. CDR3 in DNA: TGCAGTGCTTCACCGAGGGAGACCCAGTACTTC. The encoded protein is CSASPRETQYF.

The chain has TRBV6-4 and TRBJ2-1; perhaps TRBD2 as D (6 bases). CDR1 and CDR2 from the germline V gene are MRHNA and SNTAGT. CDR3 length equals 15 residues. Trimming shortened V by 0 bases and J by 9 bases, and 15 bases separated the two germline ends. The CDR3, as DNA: TGTGCCAGCAGTGACTCGGTAGACGGGGGTAGTGAGCAGTTCTTC. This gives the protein CASSDSVDGGSEQFF.